Here is one T cell receptor (beta chain) with its context. Between the trimmed V and J ends, which lost 7 bases and 4 bases, there was a span of 18 bases. CDR3 size: 14 residues. In germline, CDR1 is SQVTM, CDR2 ANQGSEA. The sample comes from a study of blood T cell repertoires in COVID-19. The method was immunoSEQ multiplex PCR; TCRdb's version includes in-frame clones alone and lacks a portion of them. The table shows 400,000 to 450,000 clones, with around 87% occurring only once. This chain connects TRBV29-1 to TRBJ2-3; D gene uncertain. This clonotype was sampled from a man between 25 and 39 years old who had recovered from COVID-19. What was sequenced was PBMCs or T cells enriched from blood (not recorded which). The CDR3: CSGEPGHGADTQYF. The CDR3 nucleotides read TGCAGCGGAGAGCCGGGTCATGGCGCAGATACGCAGTATTTT.